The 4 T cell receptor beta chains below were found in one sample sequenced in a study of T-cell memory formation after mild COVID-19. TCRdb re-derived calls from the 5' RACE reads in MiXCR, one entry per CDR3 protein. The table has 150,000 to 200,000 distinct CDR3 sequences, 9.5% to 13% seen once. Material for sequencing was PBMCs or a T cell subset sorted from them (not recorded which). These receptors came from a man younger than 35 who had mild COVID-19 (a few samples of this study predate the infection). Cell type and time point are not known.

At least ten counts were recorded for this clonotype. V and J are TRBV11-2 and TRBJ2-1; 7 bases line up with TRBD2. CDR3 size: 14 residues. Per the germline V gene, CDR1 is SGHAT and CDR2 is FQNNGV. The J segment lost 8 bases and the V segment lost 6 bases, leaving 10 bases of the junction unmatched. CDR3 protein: CASSPTLTSYEQFF. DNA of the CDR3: TGTGCCAGCAGTCCGACACTGACTAGCTATGAGCAGTTCTTC. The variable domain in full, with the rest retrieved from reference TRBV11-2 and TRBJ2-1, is EAGVAQSPRYKIIEKRQSVAFWCNPISGHATLYWYQQILGQGPKLLIQFQNNGVVDDSQLPKDRFSAERLKGVDSTLKIQPAKLEDSAVYLCASSPTLTSYEQFFGPGTRLTVL.

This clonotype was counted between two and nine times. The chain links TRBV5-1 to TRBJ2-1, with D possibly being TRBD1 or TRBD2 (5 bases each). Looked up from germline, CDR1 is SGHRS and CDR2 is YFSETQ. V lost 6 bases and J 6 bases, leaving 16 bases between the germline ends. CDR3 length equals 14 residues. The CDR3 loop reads CASIPGPPGNEQFF. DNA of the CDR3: TGCGCCAGCATCCCGGGGCCCCCCGGCAATGAGCAGTTCTTC.

The chain's CDR3 is CASSLGGEETQYF. In DNA form, the CDR3 reads TGCGCCAGCAGCTTGGGGGGGGAAGAGACCCAGTACTTC. V and J are TRBV5-1 and TRBJ2-5; D might be TRBD2 (6 bases). From germline, CDR1 is SGHRS and CDR2 YFSETQ. There are 13 residues in the CDR3. V dropped 0 bases and J dropped 3 bases, with 6 bases sitting between them.

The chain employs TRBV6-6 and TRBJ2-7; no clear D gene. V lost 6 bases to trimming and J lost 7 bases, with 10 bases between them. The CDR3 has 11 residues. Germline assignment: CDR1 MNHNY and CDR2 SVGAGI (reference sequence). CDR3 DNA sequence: TGTGCCAGCAGCTACCCGGCAGAGCAGTACTTC. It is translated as CASSYPAEQYF.